This T cell receptor beta chain was recorded in a study of T cells after yellow fever vaccination (dated by TCRdb to about 2019). For context, the study as a whole: The SMART-Seq v4 Ultra Low Input RNA kit was used to prepare libraries from fractions with low cell numbers. To follow T-cell clones before and after both primary and booster YFV17D yellow fever vaccination, bulk TCR alpha and beta repertoires underwent longitudinal sequencing. The cohort comprised two healthy male donors, one aged 18 to 29 and one aged 30 to 40 years. Bulk PBMC replicates and cell subsets were isolated from blood drawn at multiple timepoints before and after both primary and secondary immunization.

Instrument used: Illumina NovaSeq 6000. TCR cDNA was made using 5'RACE template switching, a step that added a universal primer site and unique molecular identifiers. Priming for cDNA synthesis came from both the TCR alpha and TCR beta constant segments. Two PCR steps were used to amplify libraries, with sample barcodes and sequencing adapters being added in the second step. Libraries were sequenced on Illumina HiSeq 2500 (2x100 bp) or NovaSeq (2x150 bp). The paper's processing steps were these. MIGEC handled demultiplexing of reads and collapsing into UMI consensus sequences, while MiXCR performed V(D)J alignment. Vaccine-responding clonotypes were defined with edgeR using replicate PBMC samples, requiring FDR below 0.01 and a log2 fold change above 5 up to day 15. Each bulk clonotype was labeled CD4 or CD8 based on which sequenced repertoire, CD4 or CD8, contained the clonotype at higher abundance. In-frame beta chains were kept once TCRdb had trimmed the public reads at Q25 with fastp and called clones with MiXCR. Identical CDR3 protein sequences are pooled into one entry, listed with their most common genes and DNA. The V and J calls were determined by TCRdb, not by the authors. The table for this sample lists some 300,000 distinct CDR3 sequences; less than 9.5% of them were counted only once. Around 3.4% of the sample comes from the top ten.

Deletion took 1 base off V and 3 bases off J, with a span of 7 bases between the germline ends. CDR3 length: 13 amino acids, cysteine to phenylalanine. Left in the record is the CDR3 DNA by itself, 39 bases read in frame from the first base. CDR1 and CDR2, looked up from the germline V gene (reference sequence), are SGHNT and YYREEE. A remark on this clonotype: The antigen this receptor binds is unknown. Within one base of it there is no much larger clone, and no base qualities were kept.

Points the paper makes about the study in general: After the booster, most clones that had expanded after primary vaccination were detected again (nearly 97% of CD4 and around nine tenths of CD8), suggesting broad maintenance of memory. Because only a couple of donors were included in the study, the extent to which the findings can be generalized is limited. Because abundant contaminating clonotypes from the bulk population could be contained in FACS-sorted repertoires, computational filtering was required. A small share of clonotypes was detected in both CD4 and CD8 compartments, with the overlap likely arising from convergent recombination. Compared with the primary T-cell response, the secondary T-cell response was faster but weaker, reaching its peak on day 5 rather than on day 15.

The sample's treatment or condition label, in plain terms: live attenuated yellow fever vaccine strain. PBMCs were isolated from peripheral blood using a standard Ficoll-Paque protocol. Dynabeads CD4 and CD8 positive selection kits were used to isolate CD4 and CD8 T-cell fractions. TriZol was used to extract RNA from bulk PBMCs, from CD4 and CD8 fractions, and from dextramer-positive and dextramer-negative fractions. This TCR was sampled from a man between 18 and 29 years old who received the YFV17D yellow fever vaccine. Recombination linked TRBV5-4 to TRBJ1-2, with no D gene named confidently. The sequences come from CD4+ T cells sorted from PBMCs, collected 5 days after the yellow fever booster vaccination. The nucleotide sequence is given as TGTGCCAGCAGCTTGACCGCTTACTATGGCTACACCTTC. This is translated as CASSLTAYYGYTF.